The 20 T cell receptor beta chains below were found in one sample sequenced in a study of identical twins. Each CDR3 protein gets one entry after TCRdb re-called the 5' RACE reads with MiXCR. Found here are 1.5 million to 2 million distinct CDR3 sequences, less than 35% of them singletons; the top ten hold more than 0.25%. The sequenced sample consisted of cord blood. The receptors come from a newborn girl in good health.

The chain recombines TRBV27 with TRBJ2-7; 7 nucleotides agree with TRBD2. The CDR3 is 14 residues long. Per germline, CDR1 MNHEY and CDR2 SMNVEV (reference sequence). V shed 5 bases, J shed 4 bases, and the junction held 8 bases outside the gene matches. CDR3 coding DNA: TGTGCCAGCAGTCCGACTAGCTTGAGGTACGAGCAGTACTTC. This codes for CASSPTSLRYEQYF.

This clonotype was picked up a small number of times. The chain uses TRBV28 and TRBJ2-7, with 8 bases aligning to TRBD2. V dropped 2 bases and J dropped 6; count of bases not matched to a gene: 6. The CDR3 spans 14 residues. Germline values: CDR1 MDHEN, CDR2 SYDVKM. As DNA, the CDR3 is TGTGCCAGCAGTTTAGTCGGGAGGGAAGGCGAGCAGTACTTC. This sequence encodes CASSLVGREGEQYF.

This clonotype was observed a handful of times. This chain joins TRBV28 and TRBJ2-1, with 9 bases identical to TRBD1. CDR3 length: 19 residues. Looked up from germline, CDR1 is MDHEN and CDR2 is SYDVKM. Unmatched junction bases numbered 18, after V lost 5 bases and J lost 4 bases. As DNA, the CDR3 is TGTGCCAGCAGTAACTATCCCGGGACAGGGAGGGGGACGTACAATGAGCAGTTCTTC. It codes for CASSNYPGTGRGTYNEQFF.

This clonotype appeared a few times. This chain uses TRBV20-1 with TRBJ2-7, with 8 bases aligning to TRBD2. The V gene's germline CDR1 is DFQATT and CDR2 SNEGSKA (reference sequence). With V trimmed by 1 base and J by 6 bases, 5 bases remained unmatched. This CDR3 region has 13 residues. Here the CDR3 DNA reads TGCAGTGCTAGAGGTCTAGCGGGTTCCGAGCAGTACTTC. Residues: CSARGLAGSEQYF.

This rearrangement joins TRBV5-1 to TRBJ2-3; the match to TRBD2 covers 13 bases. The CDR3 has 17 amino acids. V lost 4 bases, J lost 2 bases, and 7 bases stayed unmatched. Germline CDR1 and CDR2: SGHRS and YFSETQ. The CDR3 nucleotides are TGCGCCAGCAGCCCCGAACTAGCGGGGGGGACCACAGATACGCAGTATTTT. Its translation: CASSPELAGGTTDTQYF.

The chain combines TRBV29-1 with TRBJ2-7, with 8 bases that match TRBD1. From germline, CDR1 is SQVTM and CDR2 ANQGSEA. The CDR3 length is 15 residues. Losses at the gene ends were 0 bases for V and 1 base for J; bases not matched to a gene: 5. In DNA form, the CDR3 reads TGCAGCGTTGAAGATCAACAGGGGGTATCCTACGAGCAGTACTTC. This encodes CSVEDQQGVSYEQYF.

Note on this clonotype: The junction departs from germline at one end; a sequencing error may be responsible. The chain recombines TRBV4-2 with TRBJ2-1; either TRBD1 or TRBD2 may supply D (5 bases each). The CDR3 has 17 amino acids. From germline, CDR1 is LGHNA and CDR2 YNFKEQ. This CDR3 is CASSQDWGIYSYNEQFF. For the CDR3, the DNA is TGTGCCAGTAGCCAAGATTGGGGGATCTACTCCTACAATGAGCAGTTCTTC.

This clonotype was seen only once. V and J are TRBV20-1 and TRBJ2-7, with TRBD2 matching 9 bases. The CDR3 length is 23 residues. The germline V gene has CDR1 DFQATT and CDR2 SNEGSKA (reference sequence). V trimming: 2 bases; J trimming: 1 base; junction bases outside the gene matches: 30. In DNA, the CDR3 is TGCAGTGCTAGAATTGCCCCAGGGACTAGCCTTATAATTCCTACGGAGTTATCCTACGAGCAGTACTTC. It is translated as CSARIAPGTSLIIPTELSYEQYF.

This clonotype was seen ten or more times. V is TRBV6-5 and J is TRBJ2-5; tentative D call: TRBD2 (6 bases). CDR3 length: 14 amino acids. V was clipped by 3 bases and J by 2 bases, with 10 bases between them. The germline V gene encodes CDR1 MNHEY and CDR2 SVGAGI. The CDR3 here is CASSYVADQETQYF. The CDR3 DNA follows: TGTGCCAGCAGTTATGTAGCGGATCAAGAGACCCAGTACTTC.

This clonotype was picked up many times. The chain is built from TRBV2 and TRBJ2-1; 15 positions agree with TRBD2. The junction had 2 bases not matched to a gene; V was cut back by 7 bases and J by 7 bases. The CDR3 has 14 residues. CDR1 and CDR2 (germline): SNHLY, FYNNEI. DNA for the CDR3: TGTGCCAGCACCGGACTAGCGGGAGGGAATGAGCAGTTCTTC. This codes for CASTGLAGGNEQFF.

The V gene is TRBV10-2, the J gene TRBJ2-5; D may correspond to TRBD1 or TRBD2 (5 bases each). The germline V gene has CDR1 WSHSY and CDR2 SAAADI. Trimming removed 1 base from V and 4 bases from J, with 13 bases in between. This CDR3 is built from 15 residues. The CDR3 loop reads CASSELGTNLETQYF. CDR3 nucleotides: TGCGCCAGCAGTGAGTTGGGGACCAACCTAGAGACCCAGTACTTC.

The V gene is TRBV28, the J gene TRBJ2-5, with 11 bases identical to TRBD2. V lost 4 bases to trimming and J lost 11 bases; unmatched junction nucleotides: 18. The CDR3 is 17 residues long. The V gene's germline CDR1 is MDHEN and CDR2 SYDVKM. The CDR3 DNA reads TGTGCCAGCAGTTCAAAAGCCGGGACTAGCGGTGTTGTAGAGCAGTACTTC. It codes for CASSSKAGTSGVVEQYF.

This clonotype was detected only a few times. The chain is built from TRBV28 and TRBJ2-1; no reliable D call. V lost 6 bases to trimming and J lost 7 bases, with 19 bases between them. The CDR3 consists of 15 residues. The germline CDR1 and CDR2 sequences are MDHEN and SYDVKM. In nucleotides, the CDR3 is TGTGCCAGCAGCCCTCGGTTCGACCCCGGGAATGAGCAGTTCTTC. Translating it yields CASSPRFDPGNEQFF.

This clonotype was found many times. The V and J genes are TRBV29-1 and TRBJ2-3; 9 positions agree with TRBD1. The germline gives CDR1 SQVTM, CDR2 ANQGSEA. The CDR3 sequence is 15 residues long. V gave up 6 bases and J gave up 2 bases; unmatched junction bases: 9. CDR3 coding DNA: TGCAGCGTAATACCTTGGACAGGGGCCACAGATACGCAGTATTTT. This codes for CSVIPWTGATDTQYF.

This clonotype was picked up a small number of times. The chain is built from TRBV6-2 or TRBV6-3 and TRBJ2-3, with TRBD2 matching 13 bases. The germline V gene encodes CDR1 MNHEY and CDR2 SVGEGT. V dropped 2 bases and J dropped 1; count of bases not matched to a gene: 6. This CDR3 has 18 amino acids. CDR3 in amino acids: CASSYRLAGGSRTDTQYF. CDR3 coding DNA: TGTGCCAGCAGTTACCGACTAGCGGGGGGTTCCCGCACAGATACGCAGTATTTT.

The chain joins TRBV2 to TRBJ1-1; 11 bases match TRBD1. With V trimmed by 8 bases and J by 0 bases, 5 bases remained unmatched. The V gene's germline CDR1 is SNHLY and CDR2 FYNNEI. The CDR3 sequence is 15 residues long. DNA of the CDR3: TGTGCCAGCGGTGCGGGACAGGGGGTGAACACTGAAGCTTTCTTT. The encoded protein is CASGAGQGVNTEAFF.

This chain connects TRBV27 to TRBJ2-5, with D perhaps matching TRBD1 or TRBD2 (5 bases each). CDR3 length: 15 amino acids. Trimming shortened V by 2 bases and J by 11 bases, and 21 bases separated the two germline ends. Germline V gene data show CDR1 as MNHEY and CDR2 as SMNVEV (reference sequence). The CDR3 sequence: CASSLLAPGTQKQYF. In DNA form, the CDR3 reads TGTGCCAGCAGTTTACTCGCCCCCGGGACCCAAAAGCAGTACTTC.

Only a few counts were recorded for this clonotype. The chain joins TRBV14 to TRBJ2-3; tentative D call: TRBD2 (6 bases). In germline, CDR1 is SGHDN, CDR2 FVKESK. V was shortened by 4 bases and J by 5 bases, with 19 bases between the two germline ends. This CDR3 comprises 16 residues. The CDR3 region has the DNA TGTGCCAGCAGCCCCCGGGGGTCCAGGAAGAGAGATACGCAGTATTTT. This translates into CASSPRGSRKRDTQYF.

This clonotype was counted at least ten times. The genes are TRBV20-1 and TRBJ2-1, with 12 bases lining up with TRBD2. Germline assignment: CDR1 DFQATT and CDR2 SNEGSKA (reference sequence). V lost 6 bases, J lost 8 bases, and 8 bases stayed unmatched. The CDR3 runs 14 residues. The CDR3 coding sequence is TGCAGTGCCTTAACTAGCGGGAGGTTCGATGAGCAGTTCTTC. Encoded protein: CSALTSGRFDEQFF.

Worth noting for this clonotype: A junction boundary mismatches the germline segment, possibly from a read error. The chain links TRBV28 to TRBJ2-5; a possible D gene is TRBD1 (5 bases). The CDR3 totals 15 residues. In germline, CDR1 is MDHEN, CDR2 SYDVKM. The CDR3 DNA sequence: TGTGCCAGCCGTTTACCGGGCAAGGGGCAAGAGACCCAGTACTTC. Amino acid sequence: CASRLPGKGQETQYF.